This TCR beta chain emerged from a study of molecular identifiers for immune sequencing clone quantification. This CDR3 is built from 14 residues. Germline CDR1 is SGHVS and CDR2 is FQNEAQ. Trimming took off 5 bases at V and 7 bases at J, with 15 bases between the two ends. TCRdb ran MiXCR on the PCR reads and lists one entry per CDR3 protein. The data show about 65,000 distinct CDR3 sequences, 18% seen once. This clonotype was observed many times. This chain uses TRBV7-8 with TRBJ1-5; tentatively, D is TRBD1 (6 bases). Sequenced material: naive CD8+ T cells from blood, with Jurkat cell RNA spiked in. Subset denoted: FACS-sorted CD8+CD4-CCR7+CD45RA+ naive T cells. The TCR comes from a human donor in good health. Some libraries in this study had Jurkat cell RNA spiked in. The CDR3 loop reads CASSLPGARQPQHF. CDR3 DNA: TGTGCCAGCAGCCTGCCGGGGGCAAGACAGCCCCAGCATTTT.